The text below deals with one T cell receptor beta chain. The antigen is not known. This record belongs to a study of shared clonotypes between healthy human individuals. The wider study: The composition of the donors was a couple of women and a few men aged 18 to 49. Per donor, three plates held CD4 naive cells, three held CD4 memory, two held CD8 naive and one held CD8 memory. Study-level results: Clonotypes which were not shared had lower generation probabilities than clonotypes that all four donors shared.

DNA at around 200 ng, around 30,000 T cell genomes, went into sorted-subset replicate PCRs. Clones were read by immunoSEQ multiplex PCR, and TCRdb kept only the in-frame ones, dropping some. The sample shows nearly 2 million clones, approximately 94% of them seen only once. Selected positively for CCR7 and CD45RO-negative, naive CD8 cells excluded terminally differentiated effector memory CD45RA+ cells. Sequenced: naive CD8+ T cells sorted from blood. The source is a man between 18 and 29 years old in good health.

The CDR3 DNA is TGTGCCAGCAGTCCCCGGGGGGATGCTGAGCAGTTCTTC. As protein: CASSPRGDAEQFF. The genes are TRBV6-5 and TRBJ2-1; the match to TRBD2 covers 7 bases. The CDR3 runs to 13 residues. CDR1 and CDR2 from the germline V gene are MNHEY and SVGAGI. V lost 5 bases and J lost 9; bases outside the gene matches: 7.